These T cell receptor beta chains were read from a single sample in a study of tumor-infiltrating lymphocytes in primary liver carcinoma. TCRdb reprocessed the multiplex PCR reads via MiXCR and lists one record per CDR3 protein. The data contain 37,000 or so distinct CDR3 sequences, roughly 74% of them singletons. Sequencing used tumor-adjacent normal liver tissue. Every receptor here comes from a man aged 35-49 years with primary liver carcinoma and hepatitis B virus infection. The CDR3 runs from the conserved cysteine through the conserved F or W.

v_call,cdr3_length,j_call,cdr3_aa
TRBV11-1,20,TRBJ2-1,CASSIGKTSGVSLFGNEQFF
TRBV12-3/TRBV12-4,16,TRBJ2-1,CASSGIRQTPPDEQFF
TRBV11-1,20,TRBJ2-1,CASSMGKTNGASRFGNEQFF
TRBV6-1,12,TRBJ1-2,CASSTPLYGYTF
TRBV2,14,TRBJ2-6,CASTVDCGANVLTF
TRBV6-4,15,TRBJ2-2,CVSSHLNDNTGELFF
TRBV11-1,13,TRBJ2-7,CASGGKRSYEQYF
TRBV6-5,14,TRBJ2-5,CISRQQGWEETQYF
TRBV28,13,TRBJ2-4,CASCQDDKNIQYF
TRBV5-5,15,TRBJ1-1,CDSRLEGERFTEAFF
TRBV6-2/TRBV6-3,17,TRBJ2-6,CDSLRDRVHSGANVLTF
TRBV5-5,17,TRBJ2-1,CASSRAPGLAGENEQFF
TRBV11-2,17,TRBJ2-5,CVSSLRLAGDSRENQYF